Below are 7 T cell receptor beta chains sequenced from a single sample in a study of blood T cell repertoires in COVID-19. Using immunoSEQ multiplex PCR, the repertoire was profiled, and TCRdb retains in-frame clones only, with some absent. The sample yields roughly 340,000 clones, under 95% seen once. The sequenced material came from peripheral blood. The origin of the receptors is a woman aged 18-29 years who had recovered from COVID-19.

This clone was seen once. The chain combines TRBV7-9 with TRBJ2-3; 11 bases match TRBD2. The CDR3 has 17 amino acids. Unmatched junction bases numbered 6, after V lost 4 bases and J lost 0 bases. CDR1 and CDR2 (germline): SEHNR, FQNEAQ (reference sequence). CDR3 DNA: TGTGCCAGCAGCTCGCTGACTAGCGGGGTTAGCACAGATACGCAGTATTTT. Protein: CASSSLTSGVSTDTQYF.

This clone was detected once. The V call is TRBV9, the J call TRBJ2-5; weak D call: TRBD2 (5 bases). Trimming cost V 4 bases and J 5 bases, with 15 bases left between them. The CDR3 has 14 amino acids. The V gene's germline CDR1 is SGDLS and CDR2 YYNGEE. This CDR3 is CASSSSSGGETQYF. CDR3 sequence (DNA): TGTGCCAGCAGCTCTTCGAGTGGCGGGGAGACCCAGTACTTC.

V is TRBV30 and J is TRBJ2-3; D perhaps matches TRBD2 (6 bases). Trimming removed 1 base at V and 2 bases at J, with 16 bases between. This CDR3 is 16 amino acids long. CDR1 and CDR2 from the germline V gene are GTSNPN and SVGIG (reference sequence). The CDR3 sequence is CAWSAPRAGLTDTQYF. The CDR3, as DNA: TGTGCCTGGAGTGCACCGCGCGCGGGGCTCACAGATACGCAGTATTTT.

This clone was seen just once. The V gene is TRBV19, the J gene TRBJ1-4; the D gene is possibly TRBD1 (6 bases). The CDR3 consists of 15 residues. Looked up from germline, CDR1 is LNHDA and CDR2 is SQIVND (reference sequence). Deletions cut 1 base from V and 2 bases from J, with 8 bases between. The CDR3 here is CASSIGTGTNEKLFF. DNA of the CDR3: TGTGCCAGTAGTATAGGCACAGGGACTAATGAAAAACTGTTTTTT.

This chain uses TRBV4-1 with TRBJ2-2; D gene uncertain. Looked up from germline, CDR1 is MGHRA and CDR2 is YSYEKL. Trimming cost V 0 bases and J 4 bases, with 12 bases left between them. The length of the CDR3 is 16 residues. CDR3 DNA sequence: TGCGCCAGCAGCCAAGATTTGGGCAGGTTCACCGGGGAGCTGTTTTTT. Translating it yields CASSQDLGRFTGELFF.

This chain links TRBV18 with TRBJ1-1; a possible D gene is TRBD1 (5 bases). V lost 3 bases to trimming and J lost 7 bases, with 15 bases between them. The CDR3 is made up of 14 amino acids. From germline, CDR1 is KGHSH and CDR2 LQKENI. The CDR3 is CASSPRAGVIEAFF. DNA for the CDR3: TGTGCCAGCTCACCGAGAGCGGGGGTAATTGAAGCTTTCTTT.

This chain joins TRBV4-3 and TRBJ2-1; no clear D gene. Trimming pared 1 base from V and 7 bases from J, leaving 14 bases between. CDR1 is LGHNA, CDR2 YSLEER, per germline. The CDR3 totals 15 residues. In nucleotides, the CDR3 is TGCGCCAGCAGCCAAGCCCCCTTCCAGGAAAATGAGCAGTTCTTC. Residues: CASSQAPFQENEQFF.